This is a list of T cell receptor beta chains from one sample in a study of T cell repertoires in cytomegalovirus infection. The antigens of these receptors remain unknown. One entry per CDR3 protein results from TCRdb running MiXCR on the reads. The sample consists of about 500,000 distinct CDR3 sequences, 30% to 40% of them appearing once. The sequencing here drew on cultured PBMCs, taken from culture after CMV antigen stimulation. These receptors came from a human donor in good health (CMV status not recorded). Some clones in this sample may be carry-over from other donors' samples. The CDR3 runs from the conserved cysteine through the conserved F or W. The D gene is left open where the match is weak. Size values are once, few and many counts, or a class for expanded clones, and some rows have none.

TRBJ2-1,.,TRBV6-2/TRBV6-3,few,TGTGCCAGCGATCAGGGCCGCTCCTACAATGAGCAGTTCTTC,CASDQGRSYNEQFF
TRBJ2-3,.,TRBV12-5,many,TGTGCTAGTGGTTTGGTCCGAGCGTTCCAGCTGGCAGATACGCAGTATTTT,CASGLVRAFQLADTQYF
TRBJ1-4,TRBD1,TRBV9,.,TGTGCCAGCAGCATACAGGGGGTACTTGGTGAAAAACTGTTTTTT,CASSIQGVLGEKLFF
TRBJ2-1,TRBD2,TRBV5-1,.,TGCGCCAGCAGCCCCGCGGGGGGGGATGAGCAGTTCTTC,CASSPAGGDEQFF
TRBJ2-3,TRBD2,TRBV6-8,.,TGTGCCAGCAGTGGCCCGGGAGGACGCACAGATACGCAGTATTTT,CASSGPGGRTDTQYF
TRBJ2-1,TRBD2,TRBV12-5,few,TGTGCTAGTGGTTTGGAGATTGCCTGGACTAGCGGGCCAAATGAGCAGTTCTTC,CASGLEIAWTSGPNEQFF
TRBJ2-1,.,TRBV6-1,.,TGTGCCAGCAGTGAAGATCCCAGCTCCAGTGAGCAGTTCTTC,CASSEDPSSSEQFF
TRBJ2-1,.,TRBV19,few,TGTGCCAGTAGTATAGGGTACGGGAGAAATGAGCAGTTCTTC,CASSIGYGRNEQFF
TRBJ1-2,.,TRBV4-3,.,TGCGCCAGCAGCGAAGGGGATGGTACAGGGAACTATGGCTACACCTTC,CASSEGDGTGNYGYTF
TRBJ2-2,.,TRBV12-3/TRBV12-4,.,TGTGCCAGCACTAAGGGAACCGGGGAGCTGTTTTTT,CASTKGTGELFF
TRBJ2-5,TRBD1,TRBV6-1,.,TGTGCCAGCAGTGGTGGGACAGACCAAGAGACCCAGTACTTC,CASSGGTDQETQYF
TRBJ1-4,.,TRBV4-3,.,TGCGCCAGCAGCCAACGAGGGGTTGGCGAAAAACTGTTTTTT,CASSQRGVGEKLFF
TRBJ2-3,.,TRBV6-6,.,TGTGCCAGCACCTGGCTAGGGGGGGCAGATACGCAGTATTTT,CASTWLGGADTQYF
TRBJ2-3,TRBD2,TRBV7-4,.,TGTGCCAGCAGCCCTCCGTTTTCTAGCGGGAAAGATACGCAGTATTTT,CASSPPFSSGKDTQYF
TRBJ2-7,TRBD1,TRBV5-4,.,TGTGCCAGCACCCTGGACAGGGGCTCCTACGAGCAGTACTTC,CASTLDRGSYEQYF
TRBJ2-7,.,TRBV7-2,.,TGTGCCAGCAGCCCCACTCAGGGGGGGGACGAGCAGTACTTC,CASSPTQGGDEQYF
TRBJ2-3,TRBD1,TRBV27,.,TGTGCCAGCAGTCCAGACAGGGTAGATACGCAGTATTTT,CASSPDRVDTQYF
TRBJ2-1,TRBD2,TRBV28,.,TGTGCCAGCAGTCCCCTGGGACTAGCGGGAGGCAATGAGCAGTTCTTC,CASSPLGLAGGNEQFF
TRBJ2-3,.,TRBV11-2,few,TGTGCCAGCAACGCGGGACTCCCGAGGGGTGATACGCAGTATTTT,CASNAGLPRGDTQYF
TRBJ1-5,.,TRBV7-2,many,TGTGCCAGCAGCCCCAGGTTGGCGGGAGGTGGCAATCAGCCCCAGCATTTT,CASSPRLAGGGNQPQHF
TRBJ1-6,.,TRBV27,.,TGTGCCAGCAGCCCACAACAGGGTATTGATTCACCCCTCCACTTT,CASSPQQGIDSPLHF
TRBJ2-7,.,TRBV28,.,TGTGCCAGCAGTACTGGACGAGTAGTTAGACGATACGAGCAGTACTTC,CASSTGRVVRRYEQYF
TRBJ1-2,TRBD1,TRBV10-3,few,TGTGCCATCAGCGAGGACAGGAACTATGGCTACACCTTC,CAISEDRNYGYTF
TRBJ2-1,.,TRBV15,.,TGTGCCACCAGCAGAGAGGGGGTGGATGAGCAGTTCTTC,CATSREGVDEQFF
TRBJ1-5,.,TRBV19,few,TGTGCCAGTACGGCTCTCCACTATAGCAATCAGCCCCAGCATTTT,CASTALHYSNQPQHF
TRBJ1-6,TRBD1,TRBV7-6,many,TGTGCCAGCAGCTCAGGGGGCCCAAGTTCACCCCTCCACTTT,CASSSGGPSSPLHF
TRBJ2-3,.,TRBV6-4,.,TGTGCCAGCAGTAAGATAAGCACAGCTAGCACAGATACGCAGTATTTT,CASSKISTASTDTQYF
TRBJ2-7,.,TRBV6-6,.,TGTGCCAGCAGCAACGGGGTGTACGAGCAGTACTTC,CASSNGVYEQYF
TRBJ2-7,.,TRBV9,.,TGTGCCAGCAGCGCAAGCGGGCGCGAAGCCTACGAGCAGTACTTC,CASSASGREAYEQYF
TRBJ2-1,TRBD1,TRBV7-7,.,TGTGCCAGCAGCTCGGGACAGGGGGGATACGAGCAGTTCTTC,CASSSGQGGYEQFF
TRBJ1-5,.,TRBV7-8,few,TGTGCCAGCAGCTTAATTTCTAGCAGCAATCAGCCCCAGCATTTT,CASSLISSSNQPQHF
TRBJ1-1,.,TRBV18,few,TGTGCCAGCTCGATACAGGAGTTGAACACTGAAGCTTTCTTT,CASSIQELNTEAFF
TRBJ2-5,.,TRBV4-1,few,TGCGCCAGCAGCCAAGCCGCAGTAGAGACCCAGTACTTC,CASSQAAVETQYF
TRBJ2-5,TRBD1,TRBV12-3/TRBV12-4,.,TGTGCCAGCAGTAATACAACCGGGACAGGGTTTTGGGAGACCCAGTACTTC,CASSNTTGTGFWETQYF
TRBJ2-3,.,TRBV11-3,.,TGTGCCAGCAGCTGTCGCCAGAGGGGTGCATTTACAGATACGCAGTATTTT,CASSCRQRGAFTDTQYF
TRBJ2-1,TRBD2,TRBV9,.,TGTGCCAGCAGCCGGGGACTAGTGAAGTCCAATGAGCAGTTCTTC,CASSRGLVKSNEQFF
TRBJ1-1,.,TRBV12-3/TRBV12-4,.,TGTGCCAGCAGTTCCAGGGAGGACACTGAAGCTTTCTTT,CASSSREDTEAFF
TRBJ1-1,.,TRBV29-1,.,TGCAGCGTTGAACCCACGCGGGCTAACGAAGCTTTCTTT,CSVEPTRANEAFF
TRBJ1-4,.,TRBV4-1,many,TGCGCCAGCAGCCGGACGGTGGGCAGGGTGGATGAAAAACTGTTTTTT,CASSRTVGRVDEKLFF
TRBJ1-2,.,TRBV6-5,.,TGTGCCGGCAGTTACGAGGCGCTCAGTGGCTACACCTTC,CAGSYEALSGYTF
TRBJ1-2,.,TRBV24-1,few,TGTGCCACCAGTGGAGATTATGGCTACACCTTC,CATSGDYGYTF
TRBJ1-2,TRBD1,TRBV2,.,TGTGCCAGCAGTGAATTACAGGGGGAATCTCATGGCTACACCTTC,CASSELQGESHGYTF
TRBJ2-3,.,TRBV27,few,TGTGCCAGCAGTGTCCTAACTAGCACAGATACGCAGTATTTT,CASSVLTSTDTQYF